The 22 T cell receptor beta chains presented below share a single source sample, sequenced in a study of technical replicates of blood from a handful of donors. Generated by immunoSEQ multiplex PCR, the TCRdb table keeps only in-frame clones and is missing some. The sample consists of 65,000 to 90,000 clones, over 95% of them appearing once. The sample taken for sequencing was T cells isolated from PBMCs. All receptors derive from a human donor in good health.

The chain joins TRBV6-5 to TRBJ1-2; D unresolved. V lost 7 bases and J lost 6, with 15 bases in between. The CDR3 has 13 amino acids. The V gene's germline CDR1 is MNHEY and CDR2 SVGAGI. CDR3 DNA: TGTGCCAGCACCTGGGGAGCTTTGGATGGCTACACCTTC. Encoded protein: CASTWGALDGYTF.

This clone was seen just once. V and J are TRBV13 and TRBJ1-1; tentatively, D is TRBD1 (5 bases). The V end was cut by 2 bases, the J end by 8 bases, with 12 bases between. The CDR3 covers 13 residues. In germline, CDR1 is PRHDT, CDR2 FYEKMQ (reference sequence). CDR3 region: CASSLRGEIEAFF. In nucleotides, the CDR3 is TGTGCCAGCAGCTTACGGGGGGAAATAGAAGCTTTCTTT.

The J gene is TRBJ2-1, the V gene TRBV9; D unresolved. The germline V and J ends were trimmed by 1 base and 8 bases, with 13 bases remaining between them. The CDR3 runs 14 residues. CDR1 and CDR2 from the germline V gene are SGDLS and YYNGEE. The DNA for the CDR3 is TGTGCCAGCAGCGTAACGGTGGATAGCCATGAGCAGTTCTTC. Protein product: CASSVTVDSHEQFF.

The V gene is TRBV6-5, the J gene TRBJ1-2, with a weak D call TRBD1 (5 bases). Germline V gene sequence: CDR1 MNHEY, CDR2 SVGAGI. The CDR3 runs to 15 residues. V was pared by 2 bases and J by 2 bases, with 12 bases between. Here the CDR3 DNA reads TGTGCCAGCAGTTACGGGGCCCGATTCAACTATGGCTACACCTTC. Translation: CASSYGARFNYGYTF.

J is TRBJ1-4 and V is TRBV28; TRBD1 might be the D (5 bases). Trimming pared 1 base from V and 8 bases from J, leaving 14 bases between. Germline-derived CDR1 and CDR2 are MDHEN and SYDVKM. The CDR3 contains 15 residues. The CDR3 region is CASSLFREAQEKLFF. Written as DNA, the CDR3 is TGTGCCAGCAGTTTATTCAGGGAAGCACAGGAAAAACTGTTTTTT.

This clone was observed once. The rearrangement uses TRBV7-3 and TRBJ2-7; weak D call: TRBD2 (6 bases). The germline V gene encodes CDR1 SGHTA and CDR2 FQGTGA. The CDR3 contains 15 residues. V gave up 1 base and J gave up 2 bases, with 12 bases separating them. CDR3 sequence reads: CASSLRGVSPYEQYF. The DNA for the CDR3 is TGTGCCAGCAGCTTAAGGGGGGTATCCCCCTACGAGCAGTACTTC.

The genes are TRBV9 and TRBJ2-7, with 8 bases that match TRBD2. V dropped 1 base and J dropped 6; count of bases not matched to a gene: 9. Germline-derived CDR1 and CDR2 are SGDLS and YYNGEE. This CDR3 spans 15 amino acids. The CDR3 sequence is CASSVSSGGPSEQYF. The DNA of the CDR3 is TGTGCCAGCAGCGTAAGTTCGGGAGGGCCTTCCGAGCAGTACTTC.

V is TRBV28 and J is TRBJ1-4; the match to TRBD1 covers 7 bases. The germline V gene has CDR1 MDHEN and CDR2 SYDVKM. Germline trimming cut 5 bases from V and 7 bases from J; bases unmatched to any gene: 7. This CDR3 has 14 residues. For the CDR3, the DNA is TGTGCCAGCAGTCCACAGGGGTTTGGTGAAAAACTGTTTTTT. Encoded protein: CASSPQGFGEKLFF.

This clone has only one observation. The chain couples TRBV6-5 to TRBJ1-2, with a possible D match to TRBD1 (5 bases). The CDR3 length is 12 residues. CDR1 MNHEY and CDR2 SVGAGI come from the germline V gene. V shed 6 bases and J shed 4 bases, with 9 bases lying between them. CDR3 nucleotide sequence: TGTGCCAGCAGGACAGAACCCTATGGCTACACCTTC. Translating gives CASRTEPYGYTF.

V is TRBV30 and J is TRBJ2-7; 9 bases agree with TRBD1. The CDR3 extends over 13 amino acids. V trimming: 2 bases; J trimming: 3 bases; junction bases outside the gene matches: 2. Germline CDR1 is GTSNPN and CDR2 is SVGIG (reference sequence). The CDR3 coding sequence is TGTGCCTGGAGTACAGGGGGCCGCTACGAGCAGTACTTC. This translates into CAWSTGGRYEQYF.

The chain couples TRBV10-3 to TRBJ1-1; D is possibly TRBD1 (5 bases). V was shortened by 7 bases and J by 6 bases, with 12 bases between the two germline ends. Germline-derived CDR1 and CDR2 are ENHRY and SYGVKD. The CDR3 is 12 residues long. DNA for the CDR3: TGTGCCATCAACCAGGGAAAGTCTGAAGCTTTCTTT. It codes for CAINQGKSEAFF.

The gene calls are TRBV5-6 and TRBJ2-7; D perhaps matches TRBD1 (6 bases). CDR3 length: 14 amino acids. Trimming left V 1 base short and J 2 bases short, with 10 bases between. Germline V gene data show CDR1 as SGHDT and CDR2 as YYEEEE. CDR3 DNA sequence: TGTGCCAGCAGCTTGACAGGGTTCCCCTACGAGCAGTACTTC. This gives the protein CASSLTGFPYEQYF.

The rearrangement links TRBV2 to TRBJ2-3; 9 nucleotides align to TRBD1. The CDR3 length is 15 residues. V was clipped by 4 bases and J by 3 bases; unmatched bases: 5. Germline CDR1 reads SNHLY; CDR2 reads FYNNEI. The CDR3 loop reads CASSVLGQGTDTQYF. DNA for the CDR3: TGTGCCAGCAGTGTCCTTGGACAGGGGACAGATACGCAGTATTTT.

This sequence joins TRBV7-2 and TRBJ1-2; D possibly corresponds to TRBD1 (5 bases). The germline V and J ends were trimmed by 1 base and 7 bases, with 7 bases remaining between them. Germline assignment: CDR1 SGHTA and CDR2 FQGNSA. This CDR3 has 12 amino acids. Here the CDR3 DNA reads TGTGCCAGCAGCTTAGAGGGGCTTGGCTACACCTTC. Protein: CASSLEGLGYTF. Combining the CDR3 with reference TRBV7-2 and TRBJ1-2 gives the whole variable domain GAGVSQSPSNKVTEKGKDVELRCDPISGHTALYWYRQSLGQGLEFLIYFQGNSAPDKSGLPSDRFSAERTGGSVSTLTIQRTQQEDSAVYLCASSLEGLGYTFGSGTRLTVV.

The V call is TRBV29-1, the J call TRBJ1-2; the D gene is possibly TRBD1 (6 bases). Germline lookup yields CDR1 SQVTM and CDR2 ANQGSEA. The CDR3 contains 13 residues. Trimming cost V 6 bases and J 4 bases, with 15 bases left between them. CDR3 sequence reads: CSVGPGEFYGYTF. In DNA, the CDR3 is TGCAGCGTCGGTCCAGGGGAATTCTATGGCTACACCTTC.

J is TRBJ2-7 and V is TRBV10-3; tentatively, D is TRBD2 (5 bases). The CDR3 is 13 amino acids. The ends were cut back, 3 bases at V and 6 bases at J, with 12 bases in the middle. Germline-derived CDR1 and CDR2 are ENHRY and SYGVKD. CDR3 protein: CAISDSRGIEQYF. The CDR3 DNA reads TGTGCCATCAGTGATTCAAGAGGGATCGAGCAGTACTTC.

The chain couples TRBV2 to TRBJ1-4, with D possibly being TRBD1 (5 bases). The V gene's germline CDR1 is SNHLY and CDR2 FYNNEI. The CDR3 consists of 14 residues. V shed 6 bases and J shed 4 bases, with 12 bases lying between them. This CDR3 is CASSDDRYNEKLFF. CDR3 bases: TGTGCCAGCAGCGACGACAGATATAATGAAAAACTGTTTTTT.

The rearrangement links TRBV11-2 to TRBJ2-5; D is perhaps TRBD2 (6 bases). Germline CDR1 is SGHAT and CDR2 is FQNNGV. V lost 8 bases and J 2 bases, leaving 15 bases between the germline ends. CDR3 length equals 14 residues. CDR3 region: CASWAGSKQETQYF. CDR3 DNA sequence: TGTGCCAGCTGGGCGGGAAGCAAACAAGAGACCCAGTACTTC.

This chain joins TRBV9 and TRBJ2-1; 7 bases line up with TRBD1. The J segment lost 6 bases and the V segment lost 4 bases, leaving 4 bases of the junction unmatched. The CDR3 has 13 amino acids. CDR1 and CDR2 from the germline V gene are SGDLS and YYNGEE. CDR3 DNA: TGTGCCAGCAGCCTTGGACAGGTCAATGAGCAGTTCTTC. It encodes CASSLGQVNEQFF.

This chain links TRBV6-6 with TRBJ1-1, with a possible D match to TRBD1 (6 bases). Germline CDR1 is MNHNY and CDR2 is SVGAGI (reference sequence). The CDR3 runs 15 residues. Trimming took off 5 bases at V and 1 base at J, with 14 bases between the two ends. CDR3 residues: CASSHKRGANTEAFF. DNA of the CDR3: TGTGCCAGCAGTCACAAACGGGGGGCGAACACTGAAGCTTTCTTT.

This rearrangement joins TRBV7-6 to TRBJ2-5, with 9 positions matching TRBD2. The CDR3 is 16 residues long. V gave up 1 base and J gave up 5 bases; unmatched junction bases: 8. Germline V lookup: CDR1 SGHVS, CDR2 FNYEAQ. The CDR3 is CASSLVSSGMGETQYF. Here the CDR3 DNA reads TGTGCCAGCAGCTTAGTGTCTAGCGGGATGGGGGAGACCCAGTACTTC.

The chain couples TRBV11-2 to TRBJ2-7; 14 nucleotides agree with TRBD2. This CDR3 comprises 18 residues. The V segment lost 5 bases and the J segment 3 bases; nucleotides outside the gene matches: 12. The germline gives CDR1 SGHAT, CDR2 FQNNGV. The CDR3 protein is CASSPGLAGDISFYEQYF. CDR3 DNA: TGTGCCAGCAGCCCGGGACTAGCGGGAGACATTTCCTTCTACGAGCAGTACTTC. The complete variable domain, with remaining parts taken from reference TRBV11-2 and TRBJ2-7, reads EAGVAQSPRYKIIEKRQSVAFWCNPISGHATLYWYQQILGQGPKLLIQFQNNGVVDDSQLPKDRFSAERLKGVDSTLKIQPAKLEDSAVYLCASSPGLAGDISFYEQYFGPGTRLTVT.